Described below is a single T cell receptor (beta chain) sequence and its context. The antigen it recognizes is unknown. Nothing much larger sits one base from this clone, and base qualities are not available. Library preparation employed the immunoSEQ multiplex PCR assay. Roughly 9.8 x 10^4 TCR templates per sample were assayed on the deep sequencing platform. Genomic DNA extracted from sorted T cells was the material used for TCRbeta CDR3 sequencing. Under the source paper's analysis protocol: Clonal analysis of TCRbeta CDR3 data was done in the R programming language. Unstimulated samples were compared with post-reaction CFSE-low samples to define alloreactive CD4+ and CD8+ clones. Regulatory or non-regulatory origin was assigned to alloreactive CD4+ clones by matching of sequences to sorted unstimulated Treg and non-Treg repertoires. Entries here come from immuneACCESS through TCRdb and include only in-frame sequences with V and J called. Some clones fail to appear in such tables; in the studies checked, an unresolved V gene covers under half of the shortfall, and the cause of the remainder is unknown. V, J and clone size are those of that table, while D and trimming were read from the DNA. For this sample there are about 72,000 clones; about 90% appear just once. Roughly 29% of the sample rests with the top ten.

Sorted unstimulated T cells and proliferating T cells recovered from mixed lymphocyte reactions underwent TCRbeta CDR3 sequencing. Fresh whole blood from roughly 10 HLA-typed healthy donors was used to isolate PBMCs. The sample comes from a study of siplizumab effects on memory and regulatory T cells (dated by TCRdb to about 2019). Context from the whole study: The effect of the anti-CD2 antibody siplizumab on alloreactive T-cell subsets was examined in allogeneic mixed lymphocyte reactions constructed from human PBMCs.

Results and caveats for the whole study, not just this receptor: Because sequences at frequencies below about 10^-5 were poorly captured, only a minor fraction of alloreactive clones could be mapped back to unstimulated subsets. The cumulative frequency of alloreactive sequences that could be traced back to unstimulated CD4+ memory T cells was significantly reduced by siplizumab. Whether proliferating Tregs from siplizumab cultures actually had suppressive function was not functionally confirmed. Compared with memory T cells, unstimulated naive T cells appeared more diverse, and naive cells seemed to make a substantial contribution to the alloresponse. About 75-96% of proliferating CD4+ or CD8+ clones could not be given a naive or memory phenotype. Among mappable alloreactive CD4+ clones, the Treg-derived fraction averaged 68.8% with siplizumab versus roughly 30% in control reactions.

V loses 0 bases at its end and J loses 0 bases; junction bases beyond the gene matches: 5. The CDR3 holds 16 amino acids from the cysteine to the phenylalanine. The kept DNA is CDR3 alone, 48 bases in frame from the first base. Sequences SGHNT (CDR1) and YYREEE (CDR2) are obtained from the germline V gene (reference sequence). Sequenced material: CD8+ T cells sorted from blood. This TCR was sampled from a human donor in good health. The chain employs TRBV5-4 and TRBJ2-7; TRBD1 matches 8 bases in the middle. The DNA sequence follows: TGTGCCAGCAGCTTGGCAGGGGGCCTTCACTCCTACGAGCAGTACTTC. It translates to CASSLAGGLHSYEQYF.